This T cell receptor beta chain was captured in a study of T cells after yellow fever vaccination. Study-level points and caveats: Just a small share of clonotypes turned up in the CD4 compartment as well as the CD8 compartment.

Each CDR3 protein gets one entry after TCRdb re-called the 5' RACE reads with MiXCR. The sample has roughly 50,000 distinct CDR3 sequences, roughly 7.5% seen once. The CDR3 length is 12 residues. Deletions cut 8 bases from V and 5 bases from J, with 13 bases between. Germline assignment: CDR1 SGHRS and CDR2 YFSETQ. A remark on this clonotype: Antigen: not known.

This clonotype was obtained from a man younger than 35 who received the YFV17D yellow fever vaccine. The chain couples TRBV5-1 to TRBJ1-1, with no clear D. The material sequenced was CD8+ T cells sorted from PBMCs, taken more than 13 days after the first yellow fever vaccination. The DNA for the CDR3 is TGCGCCAGTACGGGATCTAAAACTGAAGCTTTCTTT. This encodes CASTGSKTEAFF.